The sequence of this TCR beta chain was determined in a study of cytomegalovirus exposure and HLA in healthy donors. This clone was recorded a few times. Its target is not known. The donors were members of the validation cohort, which comprised about 120 subjects and was separate from the first cohort of 670 or so subjects. The protocol was immunoSEQ multiplex PCR, while the TCRdb copy is restricted to in-frame clones and leaves out a portion. Of over 100,000 clones in the sample, 88% were seen once. Findings and limits, study-wide: Confirmation in vitro established that a few CMV-associated chains were specific for CMV antigens. According to the study, roughly 180 TCR beta chains were cytomegalovirus-associated. In the roughly 110 validation repertoires, more than 85% of cluster scores exceeded 0, per a later analysis.

Germline values: CDR1 SGHTA, CDR2 FQGNSA. The CDR3 contains 16 residues. Deletions cut 0 bases from V and 0 bases from J, with 12 bases between. Material: PBMCs. The receptor was isolated from a woman aged 18-29 years in good health and CMV-seropositive. V and J are TRBV7-2 and TRBJ2-7, with D perhaps matching TRBD2 (6 bases). CDR3 DNA: TGTGCCAGCAGCTTAGCGGGGGGACCTAGCTCCTACGAGCAGTACTTC. Its protein product is CASSLAGGPSSYEQYF.